This section outlines one T cell receptor beta chain sequence together with its context. The data were taken from a study of identical twins. CDR1 and CDR2 from the germline V gene are LNHNV and YYDKDF (reference sequence). CDR3 length: 15 residues. Unmatched junction bases numbered 11, after V lost 4 bases and J lost 10 bases. Unique molecular identifiers were present on the cDNA, and a universal primer site came from template switching. TCRdb reanalysed the 5' RACE reads using MiXCR and keeps one entry per CDR3 protein. The repertoire has approximately 500,000 distinct CDR3 sequences, more than 20% of them found once; the top ten carry about 2.7%. The data were also submitted as part of a second study, on T cells expressing NK-cell markers. This second study says: HCMV seropositivity characterized most of the eight sequenced donors, and seronegativity one. Dominant NKG2C+ clonotypes were found to form about 1.0-7.5% of CD8+ T cells in six donors.

The chain joins TRBV15 to TRBJ2-4, with 9 bases identical to TRBD2. The specimen was CD4+ T cells sorted from blood. The receptor's source is a woman under 30 in good health. Here the CDR3 DNA reads TGTGCCACCAGCATATTAGCGGGGGCCGTTCAAATTCAGTACTTC. It encodes CATSILAGAVQIQYF. The full variable domain, rest sourced from reference TRBV15 and TRBJ2-4, is DAMVIQNPRYQVTQFGKPVTLSCSQTLNHNVMYWYQQKSSQAPKLLFHYYDKDFNNEADTPDNFQSRRPNTSFCFLDIRSPGLGDTAMYLCATSILAGAVQIQYFGAGTRLSVL.